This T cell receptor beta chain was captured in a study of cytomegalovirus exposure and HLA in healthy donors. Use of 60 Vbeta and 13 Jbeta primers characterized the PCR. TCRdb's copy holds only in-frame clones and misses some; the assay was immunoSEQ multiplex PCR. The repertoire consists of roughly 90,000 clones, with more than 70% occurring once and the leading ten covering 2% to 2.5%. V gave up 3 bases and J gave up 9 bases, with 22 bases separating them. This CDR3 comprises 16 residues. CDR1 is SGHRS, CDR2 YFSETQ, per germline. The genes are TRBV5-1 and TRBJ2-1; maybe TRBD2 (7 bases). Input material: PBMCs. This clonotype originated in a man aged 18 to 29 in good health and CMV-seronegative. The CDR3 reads CASSSGWVGGPSEQFF. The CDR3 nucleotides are TGCGCCAGCAGCTCGGGATGGGTGGGGGGGCCTAGTGAGCAGTTCTTC.